Sequencing of this T cell receptor (beta chain) was carried out in a study of naive and memory T cell subsets. An oligonucleotide containing a UMI was ligated to the 3' end of TCR cDNA. V was pared by 3 bases and J by 2 bases, with 7 bases between. This CDR3 comprises 13 residues. Germline assignment: CDR1 MGHRA and CDR2 YSYEKL. This clonotype was counted ten times or more. Four PCR rounds used nested alpha and beta constant region primers plus the SP2 primer. TCRdb re-derived calls from the 5' RACE reads in MiXCR, one entry per CDR3 protein. This table has about 48,000 distinct CDR3 sequences, 4% to 5% appearing once.

The sequence was obtained from a female donor in good health. The chain links TRBV4-1 to TRBJ1-1; no reliable D call. The CDR3 coding sequence is TGCGCCAGCAGCCAGGCGGATAACACTGAAGCTTTCTTT. Its translation is CASSQADNTEAFF.